This T cell receptor (beta chain) was retrieved from a study of blood T cell repertoires in COVID-19 (dated by TCRdb to about 2020). Background on the whole study: Samples covering the acute and convalescent phases of COVID-19 were provided by collaborators in the United States, Italy and Spain. Subjects who had been exposed to COVID-19, were actively infected with it, or had recovered from it provided the deeply sampled blood TCRbeta repertoires that made up the dataset. The material from the prospective study consisted of cDNA or gDNA derived from T cells, B-cell-depleted T cells, or PBMCs. HLA class I and class II types, where available, came from metadata supplied by the sample provider rather than from assay-based typing. The sample metadata nearly always contained a de-identified subject ID, COVID-19 status, age in years and sex. Samples were obtained from the ongoing ImmuneRACE study (first 160 participants) and from over 1,000 subjects provided by 6 global collaborators. A freely available public database, intended as a resource for researchers studying the immune response to SARS-CoV-2, is where the repertoires were released. Overall study outcomes, separate from this receptor: The quantity of clinical and demographic metadata differed by source and by participant and was supplied without curation.

TCRbeta CDR3 regions were amplified from genomic DNA by means of the immunoSEQ Assay, a bias-controlled multiplex PCR. As for the authors' bioinformatics: The number of nucleated cells in each sample was estimated by amplification of reference gene primers within the assay. Sequence reads were collapsed and filtered to measure the absolute abundance of every unique TCRbeta CDR3 rearrangement. Productive Simpson clonality was computed per sample as the square root of Simpson's diversity index over productive rearrangements. Here the immuneACCESS table is served through TCRdb, limited to in-frame sequences with V and J called. Missing clones are a known gap in these copies; in checked studies unresolved V genes cover under half, and the rest lacks a known reason. That table is the source of V, J and clone size, and D and trimming were worked out from the DNA. This sample has 200,000 to 250,000 clones in its table, and less than 85% of those were observed once. Jointly, the top ten make up less than 4% of the sample.

Measured from the cysteine to the phenylalanine, the CDR3 is 15 residues long. The retained sequence is limited to the CDR3, 45 bases, with the frame set at the first base. Here V drops 0 bases and J drops 7 bases, and the junction holds 4 bases not matched to any gene. CDR1 SEHNR and CDR2 FQNEAQ were looked up in the germline V gene (reference sequence). Comment on this clone: Its antigen remains unidentified. Per-base quality was not reported, and no clone a single base away is much larger than it.

Whole blood was collected in K2EDTA tubes by collaborating institutions according to the institutions' own protocols. For TCRbeta analysis, collaborator samples were shipped as frozen whole blood, as isolated PBMCs, or as DNA extracted from either sample type. Sequencing used peripheral blood. The chain uses TRBV7-9 and TRBJ2-2, and TRBD2 aligns with 8 junction nucleotides. The TCR sequence derives from a woman aged 80 or older with acute or convalescent COVID-19. At the DNA level, the sequence is TGTGCCAGCAGCTTAGCGGTTCTAGCGGGCGGGGAGCTGTTTTTT. This encodes CASSLAVLAGGELFF.